This T cell receptor beta chain was sequenced in a study of blood T cell repertoires in COVID-19. Study summary: The origin of the acute and convalescent COVID-19 samples was the United States, Italy and Spain. Sources were T cells, B-cell-depleted T cells, or PBMCs; the material itself was cDNA or gDNA.

As originally analysed: Scientists estimated how many nucleated cells there were by amplifying reference gene primers. The protocol was immunoSEQ multiplex PCR, while the TCRdb copy is restricted to in-frame clones and leaves out a portion. That table furnishes V, J and clone size, whereas the DNA furnished D and trimming. The sample yields tens of thousands of clones, 75% to 90% seen once. Sequencing was done on a sample of peripheral blood. The sequence came from a human donor with acute or convalescent COVID-19. The donor label of this sample is uncertain.

The chain's CDR3 is CAISWTGPFSGNTIYF. CDR3 in DNA: TGTGCCATCAGCTGGACAGGGCCCTTCTCTGGAAACACCATATATTTT. The V call is TRBV10-3, the J call TRBJ1-3; 8 bases are a match to TRBD1. The CDR3 covers 16 residues. Germline CDR1 is ENHRY and CDR2 is SYGVKD. Losses at the gene ends were 6 bases for V and 0 bases for J; bases not matched to a gene: 7.